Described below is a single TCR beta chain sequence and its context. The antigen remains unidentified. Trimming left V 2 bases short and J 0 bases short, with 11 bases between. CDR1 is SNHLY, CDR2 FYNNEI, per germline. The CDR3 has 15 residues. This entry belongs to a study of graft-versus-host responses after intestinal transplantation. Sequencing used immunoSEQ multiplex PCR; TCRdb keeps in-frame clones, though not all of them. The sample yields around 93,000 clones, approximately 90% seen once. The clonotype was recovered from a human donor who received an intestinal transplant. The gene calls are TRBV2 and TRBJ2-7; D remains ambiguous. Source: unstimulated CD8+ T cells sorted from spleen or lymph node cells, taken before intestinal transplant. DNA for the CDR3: TGTGCCAGCAGTGAACTGCAACAGAGCTCCTACGAGCAGTACTTC. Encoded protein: CASSELQQSSYEQYF. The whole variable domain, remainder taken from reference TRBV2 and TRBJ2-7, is EPEVTQTPSHQVTQMGQEVILRCVPISNHLYFYWYRQILGQKVEFLVSFYNNEISEKSEIFDDQFSVERPDGSNFTLKIRSTKLEDSAMYFCASSELQQSSYEQYFGPGTRLTVT.